These 17 T cell receptor beta chains share one sample of origin, sequenced in a study of blood T cell repertoires in COVID-19. Sequenced by immunoSEQ multiplex PCR; TCRdb stores in-frame clones only, minus some. The sample lists roughly 140,000 clones; roughly 80% were seen once. The material sequenced was PBMCs or T cells enriched from blood (not recorded which). The receptors were sampled from a young woman who had been exposed to COVID-19.

This clone was seen only once. The chain uses TRBV2 and TRBJ1-4; 7 bases are a match to TRBD1. The V segment lost 4 bases and the J segment 8 bases; nucleotides outside the gene matches: 7. The CDR3 has 14 amino acids. The germline V gene has CDR1 SNHLY and CDR2 FYNNEI. CDR3 DNA: TGTGCCAGCAGTGTGAGACAGGGAGAGGAAAAACTGTTTTTT. Its protein product is CASSVRQGEEKLFF.

This rearrangement joins TRBV3-1 (or the pseudogene TRBV3-2) to TRBJ2-2; 13 bases align to TRBD2. Germline V gene data show CDR1 as LGHDT and CDR2 as YNNKEL (reference sequence). V gave up 5 bases and J gave up 8 bases; unmatched junction bases: 5. The CDR3 runs to 15 residues. CDR3 bases: TGTGCCAGCAGCTCGGGACTAGCGGGACCTGGGGAGCTGTTTTTT. Translation: CASSSGLAGPGELFF.

The CDR3 DNA sequence: TGTGCCAGCAGCCGCGGGCTAGCGGGAGTTGATGAGCAGTTCTTC. Translated: CASSRGLAGVDEQFF. The genes are TRBV7-9 and TRBJ2-1; 10 bases align to TRBD2. The trim removed 5 bases at V and 8 bases at J, leaving 9 bases unmatched. This CDR3 spans 15 amino acids. Germline CDR1 SEHNR, CDR2 FQNEAQ (reference sequence).

V is TRBV29-1 and J is TRBJ2-1, with 10 positions matching TRBD2. The CDR3 extends over 15 amino acids. V trimming: 7 bases; J trimming: 7 bases; junction bases outside the gene matches: 13. Germline V gene sequence: CDR1 SQVTM, CDR2 ANQGSEA. CDR3 region: CSGRAGGPSGNEQFF. Written as DNA, the CDR3 is TGCAGCGGACGAGCGGGAGGGCCTAGCGGTAATGAGCAGTTCTTC.

Written as DNA, the CDR3 is TGCGCCAGCAGCCAAGAATCGGGGAACTATGGCTACACCTTC. This sequence encodes CASSQESGNYGYTF. This chain connects TRBV4-3 to TRBJ1-2; D is unclear. Germline V gene sequence: CDR1 LGHNA, CDR2 YSLEER. The CDR3 loop spans 14 amino acids. Trimming pared 0 bases from V and 2 bases from J, leaving 7 bases between.

The chain couples TRBV6-4 to TRBJ1-1; D is unclear. Trimming took off 4 bases at V and 6 bases at J, with 12 bases between the two ends. Looked up from germline, CDR1 is MRHNA and CDR2 is SNTAGT. CDR3 size: 13 residues. In DNA, the CDR3 is TGTGCCAGCAGTGTTTCGGCCGGGGCTGAAGCTTTCTTT. The encoded protein is CASSVSAGAEAFF.

This chain joins TRBV7-9 and TRBJ1-1; TRBD1 might be the D (6 bases). The V gene's germline CDR1 is SEHNR and CDR2 FQNEAQ (reference sequence). Trimming removed 5 bases from V and 3 bases from J, with 13 bases in between. This CDR3 has 14 amino acids. The CDR3 DNA sequence: TGTGCCAGCAGCCGAATGGGGGCTGACACTGAAGCTTTCTTT. It is translated as CASSRMGADTEAFF.

The chain uses TRBV24-1 and TRBJ1-2; D not certain. The CDR3 extends over 12 amino acids. Germline-derived CDR1 and CDR2 are KGHDR and SFDVKD. Trimming cost V 2 bases and J 4 bases, with 4 bases left between them. The CDR3 region has the DNA TGTGCCACCAGTGATTCCGGCTATGGCTACACCTTC. This sequence encodes CATSDSGYGYTF.

V usage is TRBV18 and J usage is TRBJ1-6, with D possibly being TRBD1 (6 bases). The CDR3 runs to 16 residues. The germline CDR1 and CDR2 sequences are KGHSH and LQKENI. The V end was cut by 3 bases, the J end by 6 bases, with 15 bases between. CDR3 in amino acids: CASSPQAPDSNSPLHF. The CDR3 DNA follows: TGTGCCAGCTCACCCCAAGCTCCGGACAGTAATTCACCCCTCCACTTT.

The gene calls are TRBV7-9 and TRBJ1-4, with D possibly TRBD1 on 6 matching bases. CDR3 length: 14 amino acids. The germline V gene has CDR1 SEHNR and CDR2 FQNEAQ (reference sequence). Trimming left V 6 bases short and J 5 bases short, with 13 bases between. In DNA, the CDR3 is TGTGCCAGCAGTACGGCAGGGGCAAATGAAAAACTGTTTTTT. Translation: CASSTAGANEKLFF.

This chain connects TRBV6-1 to TRBJ2-2; no firm D call. From germline, CDR1 is MNHNS and CDR2 SASEGT. Trimming took off 8 bases at V and 6 bases at J, with 7 bases between the two ends. CDR3 length: 11 residues. CDR3 region: CASSNSGELFF. The CDR3 region has the DNA TGTGCCAGCTCTAACTCCGGGGAGCTGTTTTTT.

The rearrangement links TRBV11-2 to TRBJ2-2, with 7 bases identical to TRBD2. CDR1 is SGHAT, CDR2 FQNNGV, per germline. The CDR3 contains 16 residues. Trimming cost V 4 bases and J 4 bases; bases outside gene matches: 9. The CDR3 spells CASSSIRGSGTGELFF. Written as DNA, the CDR3 is TGTGCCAGCAGCTCTATCCGCGGGAGCGGCACCGGGGAGCTGTTTTTT.

V is TRBV7-9 and J is TRBJ1-5, with 7 bases fitting TRBD1. After removal of 5 bases from V and 6 bases from J, the junction contained 13 bases not matched to a gene. CDR3 length: 16 residues. Germline assignment: CDR1 SEHNR and CDR2 FQNEAQ (reference sequence). The CDR3 region is CASSPAGTELTQPQHF. CDR3 DNA sequence: TGTGCCAGCAGCCCCGCCGGGACAGAACTAACTCAGCCCCAGCATTTT. The full variable domain, rest sourced from reference TRBV7-9 and TRBJ1-5, is DTGVSQNPRHKITKRGQNVTFRCDPISEHNRLYWYRQTLGQGPEFLTYFQNEAQLEKSRLLSDRFSAERPKGSFSTLEIQRTEQGDSAMYLCASSPAGTELTQPQHFGDGTRLSIL.

The rearrangement links TRBV10-3 to TRBJ2-1; 8 positions match TRBD1. The CDR3 covers 15 residues. The V and J ends lost 0 bases and 8 bases, in that order; junction bases with no gene match: 6. Germline lookup yields CDR1 ENHRY and CDR2 SYGVKD. CDR3 sequence: CAISESGPGGHEQFF. DNA for the CDR3: TGTGCCATCAGTGAGTCCGGGCCAGGGGGCCATGAGCAGTTCTTC.

The V gene is TRBV6-5, the J gene TRBJ1-3; no definite D call. V was cut by 5 bases and J by 1 base, with 9 bases left in between. Germline V gene lookup returns CDR1 MNHEY and CDR2 SVGAGI. CDR3 length equals 14 residues. The DNA of the CDR3 is TGTGCCAGCAGTCCACGGGATTCTGGAAACACCATATATTTT. This translates into CASSPRDSGNTIYF.

The chain links TRBV4-2 to TRBJ2-7; 8 positions agree with TRBD1. After removal of 0 bases from V and 3 bases from J, the junction contained 7 bases not matched to a gene. This CDR3 spans 16 amino acids. The germline gives CDR1 LGHNA, CDR2 YNFKEQ. The CDR3 region is CASSQDLATGVYEQYF. CDR3 nucleotides: TGTGCCAGCAGCCAAGACTTAGCGACAGGGGTCTACGAGCAGTACTTC.

In regard to this clone: An end of the junction does not agree with germline; a read error may underlie this. The rearrangement joins TRBV7-8 to TRBJ2-6; 10 nucleotides line up with TRBD1. The CDR3 sequence is 21 residues long. Germline assignment: CDR1 SGHVS and CDR2 FQNEAQ. In DNA form, the CDR3 reads TGTGCCAGCCGCTTAGGGACAGGGGTTAGTCCCGACTCCTCTGGGGCCAACGTCCTGACTTTC. It encodes CASRLGTGVSPDSSGANVLTF. The full variable domain, completed using reference TRBV7-8 and TRBJ2-6, is GAGVSQSPRYKVAKRGQDVALRCDPISGHVSLFWYQQALGQGPEFLTYFQNEAQLDKSGLPSDRFFAERPEGSVSTLKIQRTQQEDSAVYLCASRLGTGVSPDSSGANVLTFGAGSRLTVL.